Following are 21 T cell receptor beta chains from one sample sequenced in a study of blood T cell repertoires in COVID-19. The protocol was immunoSEQ multiplex PCR, while the TCRdb copy is restricted to in-frame clones and leaves out a portion. The profile covers roughly 330,000 clones, with more than 75% appearing a single time and around 9.3% taken by the ten largest. Sequencing was carried out using PBMCs or T cells enriched from blood (not recorded which). These receptors came from a young woman who had recovered from COVID-19.

The chain links TRBV28 to TRBJ1-5, with no clear D. Germline V gene data show CDR1 as MDHEN and CDR2 as SYDVKM. V was pared by 3 bases and J by 5 bases, with 2 bases between. The CDR3 totals 11 residues. CDR3 sequence reads: CASSFDQPQHF. The CDR3 nucleotides are TGTGCCAGCAGTTTCGATCAGCCCCAGCATTTT.

J is TRBJ1-4 and V is TRBV4-1; D might be TRBD1 (6 bases). The germline CDR1 and CDR2 sequences are MGHRA and YSYEKL. The CDR3 has 15 amino acids. The V gene lost 0 bases and the J gene lost 8 bases, with 13 bases spanning the gap. CDR3 sequence: CASSQEGAVDEKLFF. CDR3 nucleotides: TGCGCCAGCAGCCAAGAGGGGGCGGTGGACGAAAAACTGTTTTTT.

This sequence joins TRBV5-1 and TRBJ1-3; D uncertain. The CDR3 runs to 13 residues. V lost 3 bases and J lost 0, with 4 bases in between. Germline V gives CDR1 SGHRS, CDR2 YFSETQ. Here the CDR3 DNA reads TGCGCCAGCAGCTGGAGCTCTGGAAACACCATATATTTT. Its translation: CASSWSSGNTIYF.

CDR3 amino acids: CASSRGQGANYGYTF. Here the CDR3 DNA reads TGTGCCAGCAGCCGGGGACAGGGGGCTAACTATGGCTACACCTTC. The chain combines TRBV21-1 with TRBJ1-2; the tabulated D call, TRBD1, remains unverified against the DNA. TRBV21-1 is a listed pseudogene. The CDR3 spans 15 residues.

The chain couples TRBV18 to TRBJ2-7; the match to TRBD1 covers 8 bases. The V gene's germline CDR1 is KGHSH and CDR2 LQKENI. The J segment lost 6 bases and the V segment lost 4 bases, leaving 8 bases of the junction unmatched. The CDR3 covers 14 residues. CDR3 coding DNA: TGTGCCAGCTCACTTTACGACAGGGGAGGCGAGCAGTACTTC. Protein sequence: CASSLYDRGGEQYF.

The chain recombines TRBV14 with TRBJ1-4, with 8 bases matching TRBD1. The ends lost 4 bases at V and 6 bases at J; junction bases unmatched: 7. Germline V gene lookup returns CDR1 SGHDN and CDR2 FVKESK. The CDR3 has 15 amino acids. This chain's CDR3 is CASSLSGQAHEKLFF. In DNA form, the CDR3 reads TGTGCCAGCAGCCTTTCGGGACAGGCCCATGAAAAACTGTTTTTT.

This chain links TRBV4-2 with TRBJ1-2, with D possibly being TRBD1 (5 bases). The CDR3 has 13 amino acids. Germline V CDR1 and CDR2: LGHNA, YNFKEQ. Deletions cut 6 bases from V and 8 bases from J, with 16 bases between. The CDR3 DNA reads as TGTGCCAGCAGGACAGACCCTATTTACGGCTACACCTTC. Protein sequence: CASRTDPIYGYTF.

The rearrangement uses TRBV6-5 and TRBJ1-2; no definite D call. Germline V CDR1 and CDR2: MNHEY, SVGAGI. V lost 5 bases and J 5 bases, leaving 15 bases between the germline ends. The CDR3 has 14 amino acids. The CDR3 nucleotides read TGTGCCAGCAGTCTACCCGGCGGGCGGTATGGCTACACCTTC. Amino acid sequence: CASSLPGGRYGYTF.

The chain joins TRBV28 to TRBJ2-2; a weak D match, TRBD1 (5 bases). Germline values: CDR1 MDHEN, CDR2 SYDVKM. The ends were cut back, 6 bases at V and 0 bases at J, with 14 bases in the middle. The CDR3 extends over 16 amino acids. The CDR3 nucleotides read TGTGCCAGCAGGACAAGACAGTCCACGAACACCGGGGAGCTGTTTTTT. As protein: CASRTRQSTNTGELFF.

This chain links TRBV3-1 (or the pseudogene TRBV3-2) with TRBJ2-5; a weak D match, TRBD1 (6 bases). Germline-derived CDR1 and CDR2 are LGHDT and YNNKEL (reference sequence). The CDR3 covers 15 residues. Deletions cut 1 base from V and 5 bases from J, with 14 bases between. Here the CDR3 reads CASSQVPLGGETQYF. The DNA for the CDR3 is TGTGCCAGCAGCCAAGTACCACTTGGGGGCGAGACCCAGTACTTC.

The chain employs TRBV29-1 and TRBJ1-1; D call uncertain. The CDR3 runs to 10 residues. The germline V gene has CDR1 SQVTM and CDR2 ANQGSEA. V was pared by 8 bases and J by 3 bases, with 7 bases between. CDR3 DNA: TGCAGCTACTTTTACACTGAAGCTTTCTTT. Translated: CSYFYTEAFF.

The CDR3, as DNA: TGTGCCAGCAGCGACATGAACACTGAAGCTTTCTTT. Its translation: CASSDMNTEAFF. The chain employs TRBV7-8 and TRBJ1-1, with D uncertain. The germline CDR1 and CDR2 sequences are SGHVS and FQNEAQ. Trimming shortened V by 5 bases and J by 0 bases, and 4 bases separated the two germline ends. The CDR3 contains 12 residues.

V is TRBV7-3 and J is TRBJ2-7; 12 nucleotides line up with TRBD2. The CDR3 sequence is 20 residues long. CDR1 is SGHTA and CDR2 is FQGTGA in the germline V gene. Germline trimming cut 5 bases from V and 2 bases from J; bases unmatched to any gene: 19. The CDR3 here is CASSLRSSGRAWGCAYEQYF. The CDR3 DNA is TGTGCCAGCAGCCTAAGGTCTAGCGGGAGGGCCTGGGGCTGCGCCTACGAGCAGTACTTC.

The chain couples TRBV9 to TRBJ2-7; a weak D match, TRBD1 (5 bases). Trimming removed 0 bases at V and 4 bases at J, with 11 bases between. The CDR3 extends over 14 amino acids. Germline CDR1 reads SGDLS; CDR2 reads YYNGEE. CDR3 in amino acids: CASSVGGLSYEQYF. In DNA, the CDR3 is TGTGCCAGCAGCGTAGGGGGCCTTTCGTACGAGCAGTACTTC. Combining the CDR3 with reference TRBV9 and TRBJ2-7 gives the whole variable domain DSGVTQTPKHLITATGQRVTLRCSPRSGDLSVYWYQQSLDQGLQFLIQYYNGEERAKGNILERFSAQQFPDLHSELNLSSLELGDSALYFCASSVGGLSYEQYFGPGTRLTVT.

V gene TRBV3-1 (or the pseudogene TRBV3-2) combines with J gene TRBJ1-6, with D maybe TRBD1 (6 bases). Per germline, CDR1 LGHDT and CDR2 YNNKEL (reference sequence). The CDR3 has 16 residues. V was clipped by 0 bases and J by 9 bases, with 15 bases between them. CDR3 nucleotide sequence: TGTGCCAGCAGCCAAGAAGGAACAGGGACAACTTCACCCCTCCACTTT. Translated: CASSQEGTGTTSPLHF.

This rearrangement joins TRBV7-8 to TRBJ1-5; weak D call: TRBD1 (5 bases). The CDR3 runs to 13 residues. CDR1 SGHVS and CDR2 FQNEAQ come from the germline V gene. The V and J ends lost 0 bases and 7 bases respectively, with 7 bases between them. The CDR3 sequence is CASSLAGGQPQHF. As DNA, the CDR3 is TGTGCCAGCAGCTTAGCCGGGGGACAGCCCCAGCATTTT.

This clone has only a few counts. The V call is TRBV9, the J call TRBJ2-3, with D possibly TRBD1 on 5 matching bases. CDR3 length equals 16 residues. Trimming pared 0 bases from V and 3 bases from J, leaving 14 bases between. Germline V gene lookup returns CDR1 SGDLS and CDR2 YYNGEE. CDR3 sequence reads: CASSVGGLQGTDTQYF. DNA for the CDR3: TGTGCCAGCAGCGTAGGAGGTCTGCAGGGAACAGATACGCAGTATTTT. The whole variable domain, filled in from reference TRBV9 and TRBJ2-3, reads DSGVTQTPKHLITATGQRVTLRCSPRSGDLSVYWYQQSLDQGLQFLIQYYNGEERAKGNILERFSAQQFPDLHSELNLSSLELGDSALYFCASSVGGLQGTDTQYFGPGTRLTVL.

This chain connects TRBV7-2 to TRBJ2-3; perhaps TRBD2 as D (5 bases). The CDR3 loop spans 11 amino acids. Trimming stripped 8 bases from V and 10 bases from J, with 13 bases between. Germline CDR1 reads SGHTA; CDR2 reads FQGNSA. CDR3 sequence reads: CASGMTTSQYF. For the CDR3, the DNA is TGTGCCAGCGGCATGACTACCTCGCAGTATTTT.

The table lists this clone with a few counts. The chain is built from TRBV27 and TRBJ2-7, with 7 positions matching TRBD1. This CDR3 has 14 amino acids. Looked up from germline, CDR1 is MNHEY and CDR2 is SMNVEV (reference sequence). Trimming at V came to 5 bases and at J to 5 bases, leaving 9 bases not matched to a gene. CDR3 coding DNA: TGTGCCAGCAGTCCCCGACAGGGTTACCACGAGCAGTACTTC. Protein product: CASSPRQGYHEQYF.

This clone was observed a handful of times. The V and J genes are TRBV6-2 or TRBV6-3 and TRBJ2-7, with D possibly TRBD1 on 5 matching bases. Trimming stripped 3 bases from V and 6 bases from J, with 15 bases between. The CDR3 has 14 residues. Germline V CDR1 and CDR2: MNHEY, SVGEGT. The CDR3 region is CASSYGQGPSEQYF. CDR3 in DNA: TGTGCCAGCAGTTATGGGCAGGGCCCCTCCGAGCAGTACTTC.

This clone was observed a few times. The chain recombines TRBV7-3 with TRBJ1-2; 7 bases agree with TRBD1. CDR1 SGHTA and CDR2 FQGTGA come from the germline V gene. The CDR3 runs 15 residues. V gave up 2 bases and J gave up 3 bases; unmatched junction bases: 6. The CDR3 loop is CASSLSGGLDYGYTF. For the CDR3, the DNA is TGTGCCAGCAGCTTATCAGGGGGGCTCGACTATGGCTACACCTTC.